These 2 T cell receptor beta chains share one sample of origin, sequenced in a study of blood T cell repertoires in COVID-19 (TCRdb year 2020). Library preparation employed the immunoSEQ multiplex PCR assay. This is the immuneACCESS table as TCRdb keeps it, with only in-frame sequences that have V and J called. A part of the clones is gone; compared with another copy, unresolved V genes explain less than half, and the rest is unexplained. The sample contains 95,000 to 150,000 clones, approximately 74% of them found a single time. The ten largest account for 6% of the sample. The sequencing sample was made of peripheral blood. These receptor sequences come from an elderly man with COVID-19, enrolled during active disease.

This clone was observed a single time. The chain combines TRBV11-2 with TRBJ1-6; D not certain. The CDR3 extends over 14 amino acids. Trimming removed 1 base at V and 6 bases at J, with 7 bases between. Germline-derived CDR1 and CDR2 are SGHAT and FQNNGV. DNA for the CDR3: TGTGCCAGCAGCTTAGCAGTCACTAATTCACCCCTCCACTTT. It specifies CASSLAVTNSPLHF.

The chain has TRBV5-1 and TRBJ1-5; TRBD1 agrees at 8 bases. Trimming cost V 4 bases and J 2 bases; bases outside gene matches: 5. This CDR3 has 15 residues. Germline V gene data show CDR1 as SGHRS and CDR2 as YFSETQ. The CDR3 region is CASSLTGVGNQPQHF. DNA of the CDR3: TGCGCCAGCAGCCTGACAGGGGTTGGCAATCAGCCCCAGCATTTT.